This passage covers 29 T cell receptor beta chains from one sample sequenced in a study of OX40 agonist ivuxolimab in advanced cancers. The library was produced with the immunoSEQ multiplex PCR assay. TCRdb obtained this table from immuneACCESS and retained in-frame rearrangements with V and J assigned. These tables miss some clones; where compared with another copy, unresolved V genes account for less than half of the shortfall, and the remainder is unexplained. Recorded for this sample are over 60,000 clones; more than 65% of them occurred a single time. The ten largest clones represent 2% to 3% of the sample. Sequenced here: CD4+ or CD8+ T cells sorted from blood, sampled in a trial of the OX40 agonist ivuxolimab. The receptors here all came from an adult with an advanced solid tumor such as melanoma, head and neck, liver or kidney cancer.

By sample fraction, this clone is medium-sized. CDR3 sequence reads: CASSLDQTGAYEQYF. The CDR3 coding sequence is TGTGCCAGCAGCTTAGATCAGACAGGAGCCTACGAGCAGTACTTC. The chain couples TRBV11-2 to TRBJ2-7, with D possibly being TRBD1 (6 bases). V was trimmed by 0 bases and J by 2 bases, leaving 11 bases between them. The CDR3 spans 15 residues. Germline V gives CDR1 SGHAT, CDR2 FQNNGV.

The table lists this clone with a count of one. The gene calls are TRBV21-1 and TRBJ2-5; no check of the table's D call, TRBD2, against the DNA was made. TRBV21-1 is noted as a pseudogene. CDR3 size: 14 residues. CDR3: CASSLLGPGETQYF. The CDR3 coding sequence is TGTGCCAGCAGCCTGTTAGGCCCGGGAGAGACCCAGTACTTC.

The chain combines TRBV6-1 with TRBJ2-7; D is undetermined. CDR1 and CDR2 (germline): MNHNS, SASEGT. This CDR3 is built from 14 residues. Trimming stripped 6 bases from V and 2 bases from J, with 14 bases between. As DNA, the CDR3 is TGTGCCAGCAGAGCTCGCGGCCTCGCCTACGAGCAGTACTTC. Residues: CASRARGLAYEQYF.

The V and J genes are TRBV28 and TRBJ2-5; TRBD2 aligns across 7 bases. The length of the CDR3 is 14 residues. Germline trimming cut 6 bases from V and 7 bases from J; bases unmatched to any gene: 11. In germline, CDR1 is MDHEN, CDR2 SYDVKM. The CDR3 is CASRLSGAAGTQYF. CDR3 DNA: TGTGCCAGCAGACTCAGCGGGGCCGCGGGGACCCAGTACTTC.

The V and J genes are TRBV4-3 and TRBJ2-5; 9 nucleotides match TRBD1. CDR3 length: 13 residues. The germline CDR1 and CDR2 sequences are LGHNA and YSLEER. Trimming cost V 3 bases and J 5 bases; bases outside gene matches: 1. The CDR3 spells CASSQDRGETQYF. CDR3 DNA: TGCGCCAGCAGCCAGGACAGGGGTGAGACCCAGTACTTC.

This chain connects TRBV7-3 to TRBJ2-2; D remains ambiguous. Trimming removed 6 bases from V and 4 bases from J, with 12 bases in between. This CDR3 comprises 14 residues. Germline assignment: CDR1 SGHTA and CDR2 FQGTGA. CDR3 amino acids: CASSRGGVTGELFF. CDR3 in DNA: TGTGCCAGCAGTCGCGGCGGTGTCACCGGGGAGCTGTTTTTT.

This chain joins TRBV19 and TRBJ2-3, with 7 bases that match TRBD1. The CDR3 has 14 residues. The germline V gene has CDR1 LNHDA and CDR2 SQIVND (reference sequence). V was pared by 4 bases and J by 1 base, with 2 bases of the junction left unmatched. The CDR3 DNA sequence: TGTGCCAGTAGTACCGGACAGGGCACAGATACGCAGTATTTT. Translating gives CASSTGQGTDTQYF.

The chain has TRBV5-1 and TRBJ2-2; D ambiguous. Trimming left V 8 bases short and J 2 bases short, with 16 bases between. Germline V gene sequence: CDR1 SGHRS, CDR2 YFSETQ. This CDR3 contains 15 residues. This CDR3 is CASRSAAPNTGELFF. The CDR3 DNA reads as TGCGCCAGTCGCTCTGCAGCGCCTAACACCGGGGAGCTGTTTTTT.

The chain employs TRBV6-1 and TRBJ1-5; the match to TRBD1 covers 9 bases. The V gene's germline CDR1 is MNHNS and CDR2 SASEGT. V dropped 6 bases and J dropped 6; count of bases not matched to a gene: 9. The CDR3 runs to 15 residues. The CDR3 region has the DNA TGTGCCAGCAGACCCCCGGGACAGGGATCTCAGCCCCAGCATTTT. Its translation: CASRPPGQGSQPQHF.

The chain combines TRBV6-6 with TRBJ2-1, with TRBD1 matching over 9 bases. The germline gives CDR1 MNHNY, CDR2 SVGAGI (reference sequence). V lost 8 bases to trimming and J lost 5 bases; unmatched junction nucleotides: 10. The CDR3 is made up of 15 amino acids. The CDR3: CASGPPGQGNNEQFF. DNA for the CDR3: TGTGCCAGCGGACCTCCGGGACAGGGAAACAATGAGCAGTTCTTC.

The CDR3 spells CASSLEGTGGQPQHF. The CDR3, as DNA: TGTGCCAGCAGCTTGGAAGGGACAGGGGGCCAGCCCCAGCATTTT. The chain couples TRBV5-8 to TRBJ1-5; 12 bases agree with TRBD1. The CDR3 has 15 amino acids. The germline CDR1 and CDR2 sequences are SGHTS and YDEGEE. V dropped 0 bases and J dropped 7; count of bases not matched to a gene: 2. The full variable domain, completed using reference TRBV5-8 and TRBJ1-5, is EAGVTQSPTHLIKTRGQQATLRCSPISGHTSVYWYQQALGLGLQFLLWYDEGEERNRGNFPPRFSGRQFPNYSSELNVNALELEDSALYLCASSLEGTGGQPQHFGDGTRLSIL.

V and J are TRBV6-1 and TRBJ1-5; perhaps TRBD1 as D (5 bases). The V gene lost 1 base and the J gene lost 6 bases, with 19 bases spanning the gap. CDR1 and CDR2 (germline): MNHNS, SASEGT. This CDR3 region has 17 residues. Written as DNA, the CDR3 is TGTGCCAGCAGTGAAGTTGAGGCCAGGGTGGGAGGTCAGCCCCAGCATTTT. This sequence encodes CASSEVEARVGGQPQHF.

The rearrangement links TRBV6-1 to TRBJ1-5; D ambiguous. Trimming removed 2 bases at V and 2 bases at J, with 13 bases between. Germline loops: CDR1 MNHNS, CDR2 SASEGT. The CDR3 covers 16 residues. The CDR3, as DNA: TGTGCCAGCAGTGAAAGGAGGGCTGTAGGCAATCAGCCCCAGCATTTT. Translated: CASSERRAVGNQPQHF.

This clone is a singleton in its sample. This chain joins TRBV7-2 and TRBJ2-5; TRBD2 agrees at 11 bases. The junction had 6 bases not matched to a gene; V was cut back by 3 bases and J by 6 bases. Germline CDR1 is SGHTA and CDR2 is FQGNSA. This CDR3 is 15 amino acids long. The CDR3 is CASSLGLAAGQTQYF. The CDR3 region has the DNA TGTGCCAGCAGCTTGGGACTAGCGGCCGGCCAGACCCAGTACTTC.

The rearrangement links TRBV18 to TRBJ2-3, with 11 bases that match TRBD1. The CDR3 consists of 15 residues. After removal of 4 bases from V and 4 bases from J, the junction contained 4 bases not matched to a gene. Germline lookup yields CDR1 KGHSH and CDR2 LQKENI. The CDR3 loop is CASSLDRGQADTQYF. The CDR3 DNA is TGTGCCAGCTCACTGGACAGGGGGCAGGCAGATACGCAGTATTTT.

The V gene is TRBV2, the J gene TRBJ1-4; 8 nucleotides align to TRBD1. Unmatched junction bases numbered 6, after V lost 5 bases and J lost 7 bases. Germline V gives CDR1 SNHLY, CDR2 FYNNEI. This CDR3 is built from 14 residues. The CDR3 protein is CASSRTGKSEKLFF. In DNA form, the CDR3 reads TGTGCCAGCAGTAGGACAGGGAAGAGTGAAAAACTGTTTTTT.

This clone was counted only a few times. DNA of the CDR3: TGTGCCAGCAGCTCGGACGGGGGATGGGAGACCCAGTACTTC. This codes for CASSSDGGWETQYF. The chain uses TRBV5-6 and TRBJ2-5, with TRBD2 as a possible D gene (6 bases). The V gene's germline CDR1 is SGHDT and CDR2 YYEEEE. The CDR3 sequence is 14 residues long. V lost 3 bases and J 5 bases, leaving 14 bases between the germline ends.

The chain couples TRBV27 to TRBJ1-5; 12 bases align to TRBD1. The CDR3 is 15 amino acids. V shed 4 bases and J 3 bases; nucleotides not matched to a gene: 1. Germline V gene lookup returns CDR1 MNHEY and CDR2 SMNVEV (reference sequence). Written as DNA, the CDR3 is TGTGCCAGCAGTTCGGGACAGGGGGCCAATCAGCCCCAGCATTTT. As protein: CASSSGQGANQPQHF.

This chain uses TRBV6-1 with TRBJ1-1, with 9 bases aligning to TRBD1. The germline V gene encodes CDR1 MNHNS and CDR2 SASEGT. V was pared by 5 bases and J by 8 bases, with 3 bases of the junction left unmatched. The CDR3 extends over 12 amino acids. The CDR3 DNA is TGTGCCAGCAGTTGGGGGACAGGGGAAGCTTTCTTT. Translation: CASSWGTGEAFF.

CDR3 coding DNA: TGTGCCAGCAGCTTAATTCCAGGCATCACTGAAGCTTTCTTT. This encodes CASSLIPGITEAFF. This rearrangement joins TRBV11-2 to TRBJ1-1; D uncertain. In germline, CDR1 is SGHAT, CDR2 FQNNGV. The CDR3 totals 14 residues. The V gene lost 2 bases and the J gene lost 4 bases, with 11 bases spanning the gap.

This clone was detected a few times. V is TRBV5-1 and J is TRBJ2-5; D is perhaps TRBD2 (5 bases). Trimming took 0 bases from V and 3 from J, leaving 6 bases between them. The CDR3 loop spans 13 amino acids. Germline V gene sequence: CDR1 SGHRS, CDR2 YFSETQ. The DNA of the CDR3 is TGCGCCAGCAGCTTGGAGGGAGAAGAGACCCAGTACTTC. Translated: CASSLEGEETQYF.

The chain recombines TRBV28 with TRBJ1-2; a possible D gene is TRBD1 (5 bases). This CDR3 is built from 12 residues. Germline assignment: CDR1 MDHEN and CDR2 SYDVKM. Trimming left V 6 bases short and J 7 bases short, with 12 bases between. The CDR3 bases are TGTGCCAGCAGCCAGGACACCTTTGGCTACACCTTC. Translating gives CASSQDTFGYTF.

This clone was detected a few times. The chain uses TRBV7-2 and TRBJ1-2; D ambiguous. This CDR3 has 13 amino acids. The germline V gene has CDR1 SGHTA and CDR2 FQGNSA. The V and J ends lost 5 bases and 7 bases respectively, with 14 bases between them. The CDR3 spells CASSPDLGGGYTF. The CDR3, as DNA: TGTGCCAGCAGCCCCGACCTGGGTGGTGGCTACACCTTC.

The J gene is TRBJ2-2, the V gene TRBV5-1; D may be TRBD1 (5 bases). This CDR3 is built from 15 residues. V was trimmed by 3 bases and J by 7 bases, leaving 16 bases between them. CDR1 is SGHRS and CDR2 is YFSETQ in the germline V gene. The CDR3 DNA follows: TGCGCCAGCAGCTCGGAACAGGTTTCGGGCGGGGAGCTGTTTTTT. Amino acid sequence: CASSSEQVSGGELFF. Variable domain in full (rest from reference TRBV5-1 and TRBJ2-2): KAGVTQTPRYLIKTRGQQVTLSCSPISGHRSVSWYQQTPGQGLQFLFEYFSETQRNKGNFPGRFSGRQFSNSRSEMNVSTLELGDSALYLCASSSEQVSGGELFFGEGSRLTVL.

V usage is TRBV5-1 and J usage is TRBJ1-3; a weak D match, TRBD1 (5 bases). V lost 0 bases, J lost 4 bases, and 5 bases lay in between. The CDR3 runs 13 residues. CDR1 and CDR2 (germline): SGHRS, YFSETQ. DNA for the CDR3: TGCGCCAGCAGCTTGGACAGGGGAAACACCATATATTTT. It translates to CASSLDRGNTIYF.

V usage is TRBV6-5 and J usage is TRBJ2-1; D gene ambiguous. V lost 4 bases to trimming and J lost 7 bases, with 8 bases between them. In germline, CDR1 is MNHEY, CDR2 SVGAGI. This CDR3 is 12 amino acids long. The CDR3 coding sequence is TGTGCCAGCAGTTCGGTTGAGAATGAGCAGTTCTTC. Residues: CASSSVENEQFF.

The rearrangement uses TRBV19 and TRBJ2-1; no clear D. CDR1 and CDR2 from the germline V gene are LNHDA and SQIVND (reference sequence). Deletions cut 4 bases from V and 12 bases from J, with 13 bases between. This CDR3 has 12 residues. Written as DNA, the CDR3 is TGTGCCAGTAGTAAGTGGACCGGCGGGCAGTTCTTC. Protein sequence: CASSKWTGGQFF.

This sequence joins TRBV5-1 and TRBJ1-4; 10 bases map to TRBD1. Unmatched junction bases numbered 2, after V lost 4 bases and J lost 5 bases. The CDR3 consists of 14 residues. Germline CDR1 SGHRS, CDR2 YFSETQ. The DNA for the CDR3 is TGCGCCAGCAGCCTGGGACAGGGGAATGAAAAACTGTTTTTT. It translates to CASSLGQGNEKLFF.

The chain links TRBV2 to TRBJ2-2; TRBD2 agrees at 8 bases. V lost 4 bases to trimming and J lost 7 bases; unmatched junction nucleotides: 14. Germline CDR1 SNHLY, CDR2 FYNNEI. The CDR3 has 17 residues. Written as DNA, the CDR3 is TGTGCCAGCAGTGTAAACGCGGGGGGTCCTTGGCTCGGGGAGCTGTTTTTT. Its protein is CASSVNAGGPWLGELFF. Drawing the rest from reference TRBV2 and TRBJ2-2, the complete variable domain is EPEVTQTPSHQVTQMGQEVILRCVPISNHLYFYWYRQILGQKVEFLVSFYNNEISEKSEIFDDQFSVERPDGSNFTLKIRSTKLEDSAMYFCASSVNAGGPWLGELFFGEGSRLTVL.